The rows below give T cell receptor beta chains drawn from one sample of a study of shared clonotypes between healthy human individuals. The data were produced by immunoSEQ multiplex PCR, yet TCRdb's version contains in-frame clones alone and is incomplete. The table has around 1,900,000 clones, 85% to 95% seen once. Sequences were obtained from naive CD8+ T cells from PBMCs. The receptors shown here come from a man aged 18 to 30 in good health. Some clones in this sample may be carry-over from other donors' samples. The CDR3 runs from the conserved cysteine through the conserved F or W. Fields, in order: D gene, clone size, J gene, V gene, CDR3 protein, CDR3 DNA. D genes are given only for firm matches. For some rows the clone size is stated as once, few or many, or as a class when expanded; others skip it.

D: NA; size: NA; J: TRBJ2-7; V: TRBV11-1; CDR3: CASSSRNEVRTYEQYF; DNA: TGTGCCAGCAGCTCGAGGAACGAGGTTAGGACCTACGAGCAGTACTTC
D: TRBD2; size: NA; J: TRBJ2-1; V: TRBV10-1; CDR3: CASSDSWTSGNDEQFF; DNA: TGCGCCAGCAGTGATTCCTGGACTAGCGGGAACGATGAGCAGTTCTTC
D: NA; size: NA; J: TRBJ1-1; V: TRBV11-2; CDR3: CASNTGNTEAFF; DNA: TGTGCCAGCAACACAGGAAACACTGAAGCTTTCTTT
D: TRBD2; size: NA; J: TRBJ2-1; V: TRBV4-1; CDR3: CASSQGGLAGEWFF; DNA: TGCGCCAGCAGCCAAGGAGGGCTAGCGGGAGAATGGTTCTTC
D: NA; size: NA; J: TRBJ2-1; V: TRBV6-5; CDR3: CASSYQGRNNEQFF; DNA: TGTGCCAGCAGTTACCAGGGGCGGAACAATGAGCAGTTCTTC
D: NA; size: NA; J: TRBJ2-1; V: TRBV7-9; CDR3: CASSFLHEEQFF; DNA: TGTGCCAGCAGCTTTCTTCATGAGGAGCAGTTCTTC
D: TRBD1; size: NA; J: TRBJ2-1; V: TRBV19; CDR3: CASSTPPGGYNEQFF; DNA: TGTGCCAGTAGTACCCCCCCAGGGGGCTATAATGAGCAGTTCTTC
D: TRBD2; size: once; J: TRBJ2-1; V: TRBV7-2; CDR3: CASSLVVVSGGYNEQFF; DNA: TGTGCCAGCAGCTTAGTTGTAGTTAGCGGGGGGTACAATGAGCAGTTCTTC
D: NA; size: NA; J: TRBJ2-1; V: TRBV19; CDR3: CASSIKGRRDNEQFF; DNA: TGTGCCAGTAGTATAAAGGGCCGCAGGGACAATGAGCAGTTCTTC
D: NA; size: NA; J: TRBJ2-1; V: TRBV27; CDR3: CAIAGVGSYNEQFF; DNA: TGTGCCATAGCAGGGGTCGGGTCCTACAATGAGCAGTTCTTC
D: TRBD2; size: NA; J: TRBJ2-1; V: TRBV27; CDR3: CASSLAGGPLNEQFF; DNA: TGTGCCAGCAGTCTAGCGGGAGGGCCCCTCAATGAGCAGTTCTTC
D: TRBD1; size: NA; J: TRBJ2-2; V: TRBV11-2; CDR3: CASKLIGWTGLTGELFF; DNA: TGTGCCAGCAAGTTGATAGGTTGGACAGGGTTAACCGGGGAGCTGTTTTTT
D: TRBD1; size: NA; J: TRBJ2-7; V: TRBV6-5; CDR3: CASSQGAIDEQYF; DNA: TGTGCCAGCAGTCAGGGGGCAATCGACGAGCAGTACTTC
D: TRBD1; size: NA; J: TRBJ2-7; V: TRBV7-6; CDR3: CASSLDPASGGSDEQYF; DNA: TGTGCCAGCAGCTTAGACCCCGCTTCAGGGGGTAGCGACGAGCAGTACTTC
D: NA; size: NA; J: TRBJ2-2; V: TRBV4-1; CDR3: CASSQDGQGHTGELFF; DNA: TGCGCCAGCAGCCAAGATGGGCAGGGCCACACCGGGGAGCTGTTTTTT
D: TRBD2; size: NA; J: TRBJ2-1; V: TRBV4-3; CDR3: CASSQSLAGVRGEQFF; DNA: TGCGCCAGCAGCCAGTCCCTAGCGGGGGTCAGAGGTGAGCAGTTCTTC
D: NA; size: NA; J: TRBJ2-7; V: TRBV11-1; CDR3: CASSLVSGKGYEQYF; DNA: TGTGCCAGCAGCTTAGTTAGCGGAAAAGGCTACGAGCAGTACTTC
D: TRBD2; size: NA; J: TRBJ2-7; V: TRBV19; CDR3: CASSPGTSGRSSYEQYF; DNA: TGTGCCAGTAGTCCCGGGACTAGCGGGAGGTCATCCTACGAGCAGTACTTC
D: TRBD1; size: NA; J: TRBJ1-5; V: TRBV4-1; CDR3: CASSPQPGTGNQPQHF; DNA: TGCGCCAGCAGCCCCCAACCAGGGACAGGCAATCAGCCCCAGCATTTT
D: TRBD1; size: NA; J: TRBJ2-7; V: TRBV27; CDR3: CASSSPQGSYEQYF; DNA: TGTGCCAGCAGTTCACCACAGGGGTCCTACGAGCAGTACTTC
D: NA; size: NA; J: TRBJ1-5; V: TRBV7-9; CDR3: CASSLNRGVGNQPQHF; DNA: TGTGCCAGCAGCCTCAACCGAGGGGTCGGCAATCAGCCCCAGCATTTT
D: NA; size: NA; J: TRBJ1-2; V: TRBV6-6; CDR3: CASIPIVPNYGYTF; DNA: TGTGCCAGCATTCCCATCGTCCCTAACTATGGCTACACCTTC
D: NA; size: NA; J: TRBJ1-1; V: TRBV9; CDR3: CASSGGPGDTEAFF; DNA: TGTGCCAGCAGCGGGGGGCCGGGTGACACTGAAGCTTTCTTT
D: NA; size: NA; J: TRBJ1-2; V: TRBV28; CDR3: CASSPTQGASGGYTF; DNA: TGTGCCAGCAGCCCCACACAAGGGGCCTCGGGCGGCTACACCTTC
D: NA; size: NA; J: TRBJ2-3; V: TRBV29-1; CDR3: CSVVGDTQYF; DNA: TGCAGCGTTGTGGGGGATACGCAGTATTTT
D: NA; size: NA; J: TRBJ2-7; V: TRBV4-3; CDR3: CASSQDRGGTFYEQYF; DNA: TGCGCCAGCAGCCAAGATCGAGGAGGAACCTTCTACGAGCAGTACTTC
D: NA; size: NA; J: TRBJ2-3; V: TRBV7-9; CDR3: CASSLLLFTPRPDTQYF; DNA: TGTGCCAGCAGCTTACTCCTCTTTACCCCTAGGCCAGATACGCAGTATTTT
D: TRBD1; size: NA; J: TRBJ1-3; V: TRBV28; CDR3: CATSGGFGNTIYF; DNA: TGTGCCACCTCAGGGGGGTTTGGAAACACCATATATTTT
D: TRBD1; size: once; J: TRBJ2-2; V: TRBV30; CDR3: CAWSPGQLAGELFF; DNA: TGTGCCTGGAGTCCGGGACAGTTGGCCGGGGAGCTGTTTTTT
D: NA; size: NA; J: TRBJ1-5; V: TRBV27; CDR3: CASSLRGGQPQHF; DNA: TGTGCCAGCAGTCTCAGAGGGGGACAGCCCCAGCATTTT
D: NA; size: NA; J: TRBJ2-3; V: TRBV28; CDR3: CASGEDTQYF; DNA: TGTGCCAGCGGGGAAGATACGCAGTATTTT
D: NA; size: NA; J: TRBJ2-6; V: TRBV28; CDR3: CASSPDSLDSGANVLTF; DNA: TGTGCCAGCAGCCCAGACAGTCTTGACTCTGGGGCCAACGTCCTGACTTTC
D: TRBD2; size: NA; J: TRBJ2-1; V: TRBV27; CDR3: CASSWVAGNVYNEQFF; DNA: TGTGCCAGCAGTTGGGTAGCGGGAAATGTCTACAATGAGCAGTTCTTC
D: TRBD1; size: NA; J: TRBJ1-2; V: TRBV5-4; CDR3: CASSLGTGGSVGYTF; DNA: TGTGCCAGCAGCCTTGGGACAGGGGGCAGTGTTGGCTACACCTTC
D: NA; size: NA; J: TRBJ2-3; V: TRBV28; CDR3: CASSKRYTDTQYF; DNA: TGTGCCAGCAGTAAGCGGTACACAGATACGCAGTATTTT
D: TRBD2; size: NA; J: TRBJ2-3; V: TRBV5-4; CDR3: CASSSGLASGDTQYF; DNA: TGTGCCAGCAGCTCCGGACTAGCTTCGGGGGATACGCAGTATTTT
D: NA; size: NA; J: TRBJ1-1; V: TRBV28; CDR3: CASSRTANTEAFF; DNA: TGTGCCAGCAGTCGGACAGCGAACACTGAAGCTTTCTTT
D: NA; size: NA; J: TRBJ1-1; V: TRBV28; CDR3: CASSFATQIMNTEAFF; DNA: TGTGCCAGCAGTTTCGCGACCCAGATAATGAACACTGAAGCTTTCTTT
D: TRBD1; size: NA; J: TRBJ1-1; V: TRBV4-2; CDR3: CASSPGQGARTEAFF; DNA: TGTGCCAGCAGCCCGGGACAGGGGGCGCGGACTGAAGCTTTCTTT
D: TRBD2; size: NA; J: TRBJ2-2; V: TRBV5-5; CDR3: CASSLGLAGVFTGELFF; DNA: TGTGCCAGCAGCTTGGGACTAGCGGGAGTGTTCACCGGGGAGCTGTTTTTT
D: TRBD1; size: NA; J: TRBJ2-3; V: TRBV11-2; CDR3: CASSLTGEGTDTQYF; DNA: TGTGCCAGCAGCTTGACAGGGGAGGGCACAGATACGCAGTATTTT
D: NA; size: NA; J: TRBJ1-2; V: TRBV11-2; CDR3: CASSPRGSARQGYTF; DNA: TGTGCCAGCAGCCCGCGGGGGTCGGCCAGGCAGGGCTACACCTTC
D: TRBD2; size: few; J: TRBJ2-3; V: TRBV19; CDR3: CASSVGLAPADTQYF; DNA: TGTGCCAGTAGTGTCGGACTAGCGCCGGCAGATACGCAGTATTTT
D: NA; size: once; J: TRBJ2-7; V: TRBV28; CDR3: CASGIPSRDDYEQYF; DNA: TGTGCCAGCGGAATCCCCTCCAGGGACGACTACGAGCAGTACTTC
D: NA; size: NA; J: TRBJ2-1; V: TRBV9; CDR3: CASSPGEGTYNEQFF; DNA: TGTGCCAGCAGCCCAGGGGAGGGAACCTACAATGAGCAGTTCTTC
D: NA; size: NA; J: TRBJ1-2; V: TRBV19; CDR3: CASSDRAFGYTF; DNA: TGTGCCAGCTCGGACCGAGCCTTCGGCTACACCTTC
D: NA; size: once; J: TRBJ2-3; V: TRBV5-1; CDR3: CASSLITGGLKIRTTDTQYF; DNA: TGCGCCAGCAGCTTGATAACAGGCGGCCTCAAAATCCGGACCACAGATACGCAGTATTTT
D: TRBD2; size: NA; J: TRBJ2-5; V: TRBV6-6; CDR3: CASSYSGGAGEETQYF; DNA: TGTGCCAGCAGTTACTCGGGTGGAGCGGGAGAAGAGACCCAGTACTTC
D: NA; size: NA; J: TRBJ1-1; V: TRBV30; CDR3: CAFSGAGGGTEAFF; DNA: TGTGCCTTCTCCGGAGCAGGCGGGGGCACTGAAGCTTTCTTT
D: NA; size: once; J: TRBJ2-2; V: TRBV27; CDR3: CASSLRVPTGELFF; DNA: TGTGCCAGCAGTTTGCGGGTACCGACCGGGGAGCTGTTTTTT
D: TRBD2; size: NA; J: TRBJ2-5; V: TRBV23-1; CDR3: CASSLGGQETQYF; DNA: TGCGCCAGCAGTCTGGGGGGGCAAGAGACCCAGTACTTC
D: NA; size: NA; J: TRBJ2-1; V: TRBV5-1; CDR3: CASSLDPNEQFF; DNA: TGCGCCAGCAGCTTGGACCCCAATGAGCAGTTCTTC
D: TRBD2; size: NA; J: TRBJ2-1; V: TRBV4-1; CDR3: CASSQTTSGRFSYNEQFF; DNA: TGCGCCAGCAGCCAGACAACTAGCGGGAGATTCTCCTACAATGAGCAGTTCTTC